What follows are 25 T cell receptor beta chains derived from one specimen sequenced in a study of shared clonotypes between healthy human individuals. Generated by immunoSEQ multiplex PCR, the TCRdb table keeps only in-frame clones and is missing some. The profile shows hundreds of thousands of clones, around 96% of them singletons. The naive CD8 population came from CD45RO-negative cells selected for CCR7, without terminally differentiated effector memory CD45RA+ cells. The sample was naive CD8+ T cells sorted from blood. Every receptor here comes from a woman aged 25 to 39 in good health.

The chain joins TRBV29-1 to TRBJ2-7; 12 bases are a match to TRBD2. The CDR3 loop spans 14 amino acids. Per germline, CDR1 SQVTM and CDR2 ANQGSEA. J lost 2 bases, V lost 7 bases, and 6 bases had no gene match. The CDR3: CSATSGRSPYEQYF. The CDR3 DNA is TGCAGCGCGACTAGCGGGAGAAGTCCCTACGAGCAGTACTTC.

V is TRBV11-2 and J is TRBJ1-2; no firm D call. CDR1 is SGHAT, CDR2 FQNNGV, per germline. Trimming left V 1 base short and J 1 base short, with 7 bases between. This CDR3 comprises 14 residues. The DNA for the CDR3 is TGTGCCAGCAGCTTAGTGGGTCATAACTATGGCTACACCTTC. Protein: CASSLVGHNYGYTF. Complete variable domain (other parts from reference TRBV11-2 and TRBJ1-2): EAGVAQSPRYKIIEKRQSVAFWCNPISGHATLYWYQQILGQGPKLLIQFQNNGVVDDSQLPKDRFSAERLKGVDSTLKIQPAKLEDSAVYLCASSLVGHNYGYTFGSGTRLTVV.

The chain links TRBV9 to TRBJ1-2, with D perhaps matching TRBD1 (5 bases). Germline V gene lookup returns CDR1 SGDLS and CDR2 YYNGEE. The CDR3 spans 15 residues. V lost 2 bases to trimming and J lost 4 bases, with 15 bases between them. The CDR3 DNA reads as TGTGCCAGCAGCGTCGAGACCGGGACTACCTATGGCTACACCTTC. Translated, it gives CASSVETGTTYGYTF.

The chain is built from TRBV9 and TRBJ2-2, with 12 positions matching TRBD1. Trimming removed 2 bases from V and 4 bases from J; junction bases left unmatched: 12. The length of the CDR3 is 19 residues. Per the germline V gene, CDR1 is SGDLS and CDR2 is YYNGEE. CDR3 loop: CASSVPRGQGARSTGELFF. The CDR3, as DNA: TGTGCCAGCAGCGTCCCAAGGGGACAGGGGGCGCGAAGCACCGGGGAGCTGTTTTTT. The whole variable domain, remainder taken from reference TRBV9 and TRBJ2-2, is DSGVTQTPKHLITATGQRVTLRCSPRSGDLSVYWYQQSLDQGLQFLIQYYNGEERAKGNILERFSAQQFPDLHSELNLSSLELGDSALYFCASSVPRGQGARSTGELFFGEGSRLTVL.

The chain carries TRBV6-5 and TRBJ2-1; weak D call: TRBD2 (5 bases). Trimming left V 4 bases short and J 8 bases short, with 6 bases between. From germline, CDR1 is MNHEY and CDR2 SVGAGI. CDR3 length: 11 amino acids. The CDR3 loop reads CASSSGDEQFF. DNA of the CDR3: TGTGCCAGCAGTTCCGGGGATGAGCAGTTCTTC.

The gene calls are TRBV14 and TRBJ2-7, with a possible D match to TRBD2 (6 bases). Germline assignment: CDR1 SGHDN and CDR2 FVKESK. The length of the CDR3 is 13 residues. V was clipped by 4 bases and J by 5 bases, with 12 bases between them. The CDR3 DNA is TGTGCCAGCAGCCCCTCAGGGAGGCACGAGCAGTACTTC. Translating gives CASSPSGRHEQYF.

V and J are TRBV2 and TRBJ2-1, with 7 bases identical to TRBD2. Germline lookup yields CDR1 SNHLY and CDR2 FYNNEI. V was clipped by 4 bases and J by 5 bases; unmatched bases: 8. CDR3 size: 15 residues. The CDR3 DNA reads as TGTGCCAGCAGTGGTAGGAGGGAGGGTGACAATGAGCAGTTCTTC. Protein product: CASSGRREGDNEQFF.

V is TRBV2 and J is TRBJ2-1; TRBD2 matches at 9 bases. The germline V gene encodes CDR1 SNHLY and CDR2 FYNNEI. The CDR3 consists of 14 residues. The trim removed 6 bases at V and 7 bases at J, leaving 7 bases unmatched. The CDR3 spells CASSWTSEINEQFF. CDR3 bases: TGTGCCAGCAGCTGGACTAGCGAAATAAATGAGCAGTTCTTC.

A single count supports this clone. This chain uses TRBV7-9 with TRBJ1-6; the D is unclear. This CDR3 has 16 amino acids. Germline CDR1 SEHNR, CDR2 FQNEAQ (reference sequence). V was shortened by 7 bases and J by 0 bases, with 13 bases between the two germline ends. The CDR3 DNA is TGTGCCAGCACGGAAGGCAGGAGCTCCTATAATTCACCCCTCCACTTT. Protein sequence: CASTEGRSSYNSPLHF.

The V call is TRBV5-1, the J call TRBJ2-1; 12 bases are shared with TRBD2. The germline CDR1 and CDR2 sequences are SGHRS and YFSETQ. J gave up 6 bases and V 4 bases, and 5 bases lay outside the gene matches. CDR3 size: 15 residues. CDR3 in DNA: TGCGCCAGCAGCCCTGGACTAGCGGGACTCAATGAGCAGTTCTTC. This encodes CASSPGLAGLNEQFF.

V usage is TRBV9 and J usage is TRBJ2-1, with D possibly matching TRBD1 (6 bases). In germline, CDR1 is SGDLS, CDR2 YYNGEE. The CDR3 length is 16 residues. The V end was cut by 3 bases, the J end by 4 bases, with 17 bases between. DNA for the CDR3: TGTGCCAGCAGCGCACCGCAGGGGATCCATTACAATGAGCAGTTCTTC. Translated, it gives CASSAPQGIHYNEQFF.

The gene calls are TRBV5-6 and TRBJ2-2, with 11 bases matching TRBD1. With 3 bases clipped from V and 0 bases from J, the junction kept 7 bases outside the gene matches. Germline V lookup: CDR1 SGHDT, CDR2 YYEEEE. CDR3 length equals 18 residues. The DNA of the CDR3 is TGTGCCAGCAGCTCGGGACAGGGGGTAACCCCGAACACCGGGGAGCTGTTTTTT. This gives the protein CASSSGQGVTPNTGELFF.

The chain's CDR3 is CASKKGTGETQYF. Written as DNA, the CDR3 is TGTGCCAGCAAAAAGGGGACTGGGGAGACCCAGTACTTC. This sequence joins TRBV27 and TRBJ2-5; tentatively, D is TRBD2 (6 bases). The CDR3 runs 13 residues. Between the trimmed V and J ends, which lost 7 bases and 5 bases, there was a span of 14 bases. Germline CDR1 reads MNHEY; CDR2 reads SMNVEV (reference sequence).

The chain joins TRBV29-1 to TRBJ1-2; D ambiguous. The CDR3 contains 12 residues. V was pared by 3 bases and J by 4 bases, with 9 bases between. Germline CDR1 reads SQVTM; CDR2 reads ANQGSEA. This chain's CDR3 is CSVESEGYGYTF. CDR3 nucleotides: TGCAGCGTTGAGAGTGAGGGCTATGGCTACACCTTC.

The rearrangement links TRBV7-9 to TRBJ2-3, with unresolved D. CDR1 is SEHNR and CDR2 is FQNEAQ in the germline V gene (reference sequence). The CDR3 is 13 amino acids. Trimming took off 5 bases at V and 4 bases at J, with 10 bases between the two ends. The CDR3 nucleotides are TGTGCCAGCAGCCCCAACGGAGCAGATACGCAGTATTTT. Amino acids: CASSPNGADTQYF.

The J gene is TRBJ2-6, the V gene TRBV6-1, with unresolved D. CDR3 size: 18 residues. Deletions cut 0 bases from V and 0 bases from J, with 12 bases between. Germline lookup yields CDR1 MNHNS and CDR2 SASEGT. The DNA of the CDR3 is TGTGCCAGCAGTGAAGCCGGACGGCGTTTCTCTGGGGCCAACGTCCTGACTTTC. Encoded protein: CASSEAGRRFSGANVLTF.

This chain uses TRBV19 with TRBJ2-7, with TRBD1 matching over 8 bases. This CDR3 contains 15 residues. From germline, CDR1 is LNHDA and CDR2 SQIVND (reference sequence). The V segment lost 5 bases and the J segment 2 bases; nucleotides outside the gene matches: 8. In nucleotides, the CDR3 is TGTGCCAGTAGTGTTACAGGGGGGTCCACCTACGAGCAGTACTTC. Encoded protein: CASSVTGGSTYEQYF.

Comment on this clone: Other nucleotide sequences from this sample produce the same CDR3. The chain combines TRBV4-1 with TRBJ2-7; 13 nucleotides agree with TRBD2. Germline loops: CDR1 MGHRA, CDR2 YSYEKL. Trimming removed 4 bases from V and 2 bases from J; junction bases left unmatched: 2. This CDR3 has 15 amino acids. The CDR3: CASSLGTSGTYEQYF. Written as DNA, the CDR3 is TGCGCCAGCAGCCTCGGGACTAGCGGGACCTACGAGCAGTACTTC.

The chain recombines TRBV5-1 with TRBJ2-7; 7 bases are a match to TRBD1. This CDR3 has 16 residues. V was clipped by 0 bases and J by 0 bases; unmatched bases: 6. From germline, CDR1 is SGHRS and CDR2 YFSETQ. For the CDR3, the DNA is TGCGCCAGCAGCTTGGCTCCGGGACAGACCTCCTACGAGCAGTACTTC. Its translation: CASSLAPGQTSYEQYF.

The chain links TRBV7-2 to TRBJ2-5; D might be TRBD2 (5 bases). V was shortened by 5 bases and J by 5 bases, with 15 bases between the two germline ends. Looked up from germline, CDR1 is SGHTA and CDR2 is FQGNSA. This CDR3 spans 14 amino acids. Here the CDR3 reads CASSPTVPGETQYF. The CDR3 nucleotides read TGTGCCAGCAGCCCCACTGTCCCGGGGGAGACCCAGTACTTC.

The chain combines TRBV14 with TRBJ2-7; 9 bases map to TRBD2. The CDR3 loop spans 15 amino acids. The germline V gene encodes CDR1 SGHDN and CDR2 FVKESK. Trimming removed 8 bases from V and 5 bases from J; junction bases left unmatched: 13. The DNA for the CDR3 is TGTGCCAGCCTGGGACTAGCAAGTATCAGCAACGAGCAGTACTTC. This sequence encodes CASLGLASISNEQYF.

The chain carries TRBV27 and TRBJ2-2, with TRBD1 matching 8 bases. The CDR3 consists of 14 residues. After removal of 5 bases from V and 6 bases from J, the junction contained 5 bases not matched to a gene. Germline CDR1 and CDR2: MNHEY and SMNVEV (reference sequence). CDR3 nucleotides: TGTGCCAGCAGTACCTGGACAGGGTCCGGGGAGCTGTTTTTT. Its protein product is CASSTWTGSGELFF.

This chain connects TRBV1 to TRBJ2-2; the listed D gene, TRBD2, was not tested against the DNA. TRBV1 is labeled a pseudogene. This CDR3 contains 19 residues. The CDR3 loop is CTSSQVRLAGGPNTGELFF. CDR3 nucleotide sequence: TGCACCAGCAGCCAAGTCCGACTAGCGGGAGGGCCTAACACCGGGGAGCTGTTTTTT.

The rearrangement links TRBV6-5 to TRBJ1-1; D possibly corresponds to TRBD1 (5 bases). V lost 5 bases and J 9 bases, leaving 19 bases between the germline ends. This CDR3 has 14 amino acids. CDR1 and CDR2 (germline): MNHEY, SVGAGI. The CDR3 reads CASSNQGGGSKAFF. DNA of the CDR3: TGTGCCAGCAGTAATCAGGGTGGAGGCAGCAAAGCTTTCTTT.

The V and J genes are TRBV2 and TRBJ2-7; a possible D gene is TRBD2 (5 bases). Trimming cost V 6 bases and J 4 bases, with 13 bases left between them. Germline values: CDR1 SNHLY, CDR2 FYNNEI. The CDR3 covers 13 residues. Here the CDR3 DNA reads TGTGCCAGCAGGAGAGGCGGGCGGTACGAGCAGTACTTC. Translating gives CASRRGGRYEQYF.